The 3 T cell receptor beta chains below come from one sample, sequenced in a study of beta chain features in type 1 diabetes. Findings of the study overall: Patients with Type 1 diabetes showed moderately but significantly shorter TCRB CDR3s in all four CD4+ subsets.

cDNA synthesis used the whole RNA isolate, giving expressed TCRB sequences. Method: immunoSEQ multiplex PCR; TCRdb's copy keeps in-frame clones and lacks some. The sample carries around 160,000 clones, roughly 60% recorded once. The antigens of these receptors remain unknown. Material: naive CD4+ T cells from blood. The receptors stem from a man aged 25-40 years with type 1 diabetes.

The chain recombines TRBV2 with TRBJ2-3; a possible D gene is TRBD2 (6 bases). The CDR3 loop spans 14 amino acids. Trimming removed 6 bases from V and 4 bases from J, with 14 bases in between. Germline-derived CDR1 and CDR2 are SNHLY and FYNNEI. CDR3 region: CASRKGEVSDTQYF. In DNA form, the CDR3 reads TGTGCCAGCAGGAAAGGGGAGGTTTCAGATACGCAGTATTTT. Combining the CDR3 with reference TRBV2 and TRBJ2-3 gives the whole variable domain EPEVTQTPSHQVTQMGQEVILRCVPISNHLYFYWYRQILGQKVEFLVSFYNNEISEKSEIFDDQFSVERPDGSNFTLKIRSTKLEDSAMYFCASRKGEVSDTQYFGPGTRLTVL.

This rearrangement joins TRBV29-1 to TRBJ1-2; D not certain. Germline-derived CDR1 and CDR2 are SQVTM and ANQGSEA. The CDR3 totals 13 residues. The ends were cut back, 6 bases at V and 0 bases at J, with 11 bases in the middle. CDR3 DNA: TGCAGCGTCCACAGTGGGCCTAACTATGGCTACACCTTC. Its translation is CSVHSGPNYGYTF.

This chain joins TRBV30 and TRBJ2-2; D unclear. Looked up from germline, CDR1 is GTSNPN and CDR2 is SVGIG (reference sequence). Trimming took 0 bases from V and 6 from J, leaving 5 bases between them. This CDR3 is built from 12 residues. CDR3 loop: CAWSVLPGELFF. CDR3 nucleotide sequence: TGTGCCTGGAGTGTACTCCCCGGGGAGCTGTTTTTT.